This T cell receptor beta chain was sequenced for a study of blood T cell repertoires in COVID-19. At the level of the study: Samples came from the United States, Italy and Spain, spanning acute and convalescent COVID-19. The cDNA or gDNA used as material had been derived from T cells, B-cell-depleted T cells, or PBMCs.

Study processing details: Counts of nucleated cells, estimated from reference gene primer amplification, were obtained. The assay was immunoSEQ multiplex PCR, and TCRdb's table has in-frame clones only and misses some. That table furnishes V, J and clone size, whereas the DNA furnished D and trimming. The sample records about 240,000 clones, about 83% being singletons. From germline, CDR1 is MGHRA and CDR2 YSYEKL. The CDR3 totals 18 residues. Trimming removed 6 bases from V and 6 bases from J; junction bases left unmatched: 19. Sequencing was performed on peripheral blood. V is TRBV4-1 and J is TRBJ2-2, with TRBD2 matching over 7 bases. This sequence originates from a man aged 25 to 40 who had recovered from COVID-19. The CDR3 region has the DNA TGCGCCAGCAGGGGGGTACGTGGGGCGCGGGGGTTCTCCGGGGAGCTGTTTTTT. It encodes CASRGVRGARGFSGELFF.